The next 9 T cell receptor beta chains were all read from a single sample in a study of T cells in Graves' hyperthyroidism and ophthalmopathy. Amplification of TCR beta CDR3 regions used RNA as the template. The HTBI primer set was used in a first-round RT-PCR of the TCR CDR3. TCRdb re-analysed the multiplex PCR reads in MiXCR, keeping a single row per CDR3 protein. The sample holds under 600,000 distinct CDR3 sequences, about a sixth seen once. Sequenced input: blood. Every receptor here comes from a woman in her thirties or forties with Graves' ophthalmopathy.

V is TRBV11-1 and J is TRBJ2-3, with 7 bases lining up with TRBD2. The CDR3 is 11 amino acids. J gave up 10 bases and V 7 bases, and 5 bases lay outside the gene matches. CDR1 is SGHAT, CDR2 FQDESV, per germline (reference sequence). CDR3 amino acids: CASTWGGAQYF. The CDR3, as DNA: TGTGCCAGCACCTGGGGGGGAGCGCAGTATTTT.

The CDR3, as DNA: TGCAGTGCTAGAGATCTCCTAGCGGGGGGGGCCTACAATGAGCAGTTCTTC. Translation gives CSARDLLAGGAYNEQFF. The chain carries TRBV20-1 and TRBJ2-1; 12 nucleotides agree with TRBD2. V dropped 0 bases and J dropped 2; count of bases not matched to a gene: 5. CDR1 is DFQATT and CDR2 is SNEGSKA in the germline V gene (reference sequence). This CDR3 is 17 amino acids long.

The V gene is TRBV5-4, the J gene TRBJ1-2; tentative D call: TRBD1 (6 bases). The CDR3 is made up of 14 amino acids. Germline V gene data show CDR1 as SGHNT and CDR2 as YYREEE (reference sequence). Trimming removed 3 bases from V and 2 bases from J, with 11 bases in between. The CDR3: CASSSGAANYGYTF. The CDR3 region has the DNA TGTGCCAGCAGCTCGGGGGCGGCAAACTATGGCTACACCTTC.

The chain uses TRBV15 and TRBJ2-1, with 7 nucleotides matching TRBD2. Germline lookup yields CDR1 LNHNV and CDR2 YYDKDF (reference sequence). The CDR3 has 13 residues. J lost 8 bases, V lost 3 bases, and 4 bases had no gene match. The DNA for the CDR3 is TGTGCCACCAGCAGCCTTGGGAGGGATGAGCAGTTCTTC. This gives the protein CATSSLGRDEQFF. The complete variable domain, with remaining parts taken from reference TRBV15 and TRBJ2-1, reads DAMVIQNPRYQVTQFGKPVTLSCSQTLNHNVMYWYQQKSSQAPKLLFHYYDKDFNNEADTPDNFQSRRPNTSFCFLDIRSPGLGDTAMYLCATSSLGRDEQFFGPGTRLTVL.

This sequence joins TRBV7-9 and TRBJ2-6; D gene unclear. The germline V and J ends were trimmed by 2 bases and 1 base, with 3 bases remaining between them. CDR1 and CDR2 (germline): SEHNR, FQNEAQ (reference sequence). This CDR3 has 14 amino acids. Here the CDR3 reads CASSLRSGANVLTF. CDR3 bases: TGTGCCAGCAGCTTACGTTCTGGGGCCAACGTCCTGACTTTC.

This clonotype turned up a few times. The chain employs TRBV7-6 and TRBJ2-2; 11 nucleotides agree with TRBD2. V lost 5 bases and J lost 5; bases outside the gene matches: 10. This CDR3 spans 17 amino acids. Germline-derived CDR1 and CDR2 are SGHVS and FNYEAQ. CDR3 sequence (DNA): TGTGCCAGCAGCGGAGTCGGGCTAGCGGGGGGAACCGGGGAGCTGTTTTTT. This codes for CASSGVGLAGGTGELFF.

This clonotype was counted at least ten times. V and J are TRBV6-1 and TRBJ2-5; 10 bases agree with TRBD1. With V trimmed by 0 bases and J by 4 bases, 5 bases remained unmatched. This CDR3 is built from 16 residues. Looked up from germline, CDR1 is MNHNS and CDR2 is SASEGT. For the CDR3, the DNA is TGTGCCAGCAGTGAAGCAGCGGGACAGGGGCGAGAGACCCAGTACTTC. Protein product: CASSEAAGQGRETQYF.

As to this clonotype: The DNA is left out, because the CDR3 cannot be placed on it with certainty; the CDR3 is given as TCRdb lists it. V is TRBV29-1 and J is TRBJ1-6; TRBD1 is the table's D call and was not checked against the DNA. The length of the CDR3 is 15 amino acids, counting both ends. Germline V lookup: CDR1 SQVTM, CDR2 ANQGSEA. The CDR3 sequence: CSVAAGTGDNSPRHF.

The chain uses TRBV19 and TRBJ2-3; D is uncertain. V was pared by 3 bases and J by 3 bases, with 10 bases between. The CDR3 consists of 14 residues. Germline-derived CDR1 and CDR2 are LNHDA and SQIVND (reference sequence). CDR3 bases: TGTGCCAGTAGTATGGTATTTGGGACAGATACGCAGTATTTT. Amino acids: CASSMVFGTDTQYF.